Listed here are 26 T cell receptor beta chains from one sample, sequenced in a study of human T cells and chemical hapten exposure. TCRdb used MiXCR to reprocess the 5' RACE reads, holding one entry per CDR3 protein. This sample has about 80,000 distinct CDR3 sequences, with about 8.4% found just once. Extraction of total RNA was performed on unfractionated whole blood. These receptors all come from a male donor in good health.

This clonotype appeared a few times. The V and J genes are TRBV2 and TRBJ1-4; 11 bases fit TRBD1. CDR1 and CDR2 from the germline V gene are SNHLY and FYNNEI. Trimming took 6 bases from V and 4 from J; bases not matched to a gene: 4. CDR3 length: 15 residues. For the CDR3, the DNA is TGTGCCAGCAGCCGGACAGGGGGCGTTAATGAAAAACTGTTTTTT. Translated, it gives CASSRTGGVNEKLFF.

This clonotype has only a few counts. The V and J genes are TRBV29-1 and TRBJ1-2; a possible D gene is TRBD1 (6 bases). Trimming shortened V by 3 bases and J by 8 bases, and 22 bases separated the two germline ends. CDR1 SQVTM and CDR2 ANQGSEA come from the germline V gene. CDR3 length: 15 amino acids. This CDR3 is CSVDFPSGGAYGYTF. The CDR3 nucleotides are TGCAGCGTTGATTTCCCCTCGGGGGGGGCTTACGGCTACACCTTC.

This rearrangement joins TRBV12-5 to TRBJ1-1, with 11 bases fitting TRBD1. This CDR3 spans 14 amino acids. CDR1 and CDR2 (germline): LGHNT, FRNRAP. Germline trimming cut 10 bases from V and 5 bases from J; bases unmatched to any gene: 9. The CDR3 DNA is TGTGCTACTAGATCGGGACAGGGGGTTACTGAAGCTTTCTTT. Translating it yields CATRSGQGVTEAFF.

The gene calls are TRBV27 and TRBJ2-5, with TRBD2 matching over 8 bases. CDR1 and CDR2 from the germline V gene are MNHEY and SMNVEV (reference sequence). The CDR3 contains 15 residues. The ends lost 5 bases at V and 2 bases at J; junction bases unmatched: 7. In DNA form, the CDR3 reads TGTGCCAGCAGTCCGGGAGGGCCAGGGCAAGAGACCCAGTACTTC. Amino acid sequence: CASSPGGPGQETQYF.

There are many counts of this clonotype. J is TRBJ2-1 and V is TRBV29-1, with D unresolved. Germline V gene lookup returns CDR1 SQVTM and CDR2 ANQGSEA. This CDR3 spans 15 amino acids. V dropped 4 bases and J dropped 0 bases, with 13 bases sitting between them. The CDR3 is CSVGFRHSSYNEQFF. DNA for the CDR3: TGCAGCGTTGGTTTTCGGCATAGCTCCTACAATGAGCAGTTCTTC.

This clonotype was detected only a few times. This chain joins TRBV12-3 or TRBV12-4 and TRBJ1-1, with 7 bases that match TRBD1. The CDR3 is 14 amino acids. Losses at the gene ends were 2 bases for V and 6 bases for J; bases not matched to a gene: 6. The chain's CDR3 is CASSLTQGTSEAFF. In nucleotides, the CDR3 is TGTGCCAGCAGTTTAACACAGGGGACGTCTGAAGCTTTCTTT.

This clonotype came up many times. This sequence joins TRBV29-1 and TRBJ2-2; D uncertain. Germline V gene sequence: CDR1 SQVTM, CDR2 ANQGSEA. V was shortened by 2 bases and J by 0 bases, with 10 bases between the two germline ends. The CDR3 totals 15 residues. The CDR3 region is CSVEISSANTGELFF. The CDR3 DNA follows: TGCAGCGTTGAAATTTCCAGCGCGAACACCGGGGAGCTGTTTTTT.

This clonotype has more than one count but fewer than ten. This chain connects TRBV10-1 to TRBJ2-1; D unresolved. Germline CDR1 reads WNHNN; CDR2 reads SYGVQD (reference sequence). The CDR3 loop spans 16 amino acids. V gave up 3 bases and J gave up 1 base, with 13 bases separating them. The CDR3 DNA reads TGCGCCAGCAGTGATGAGGTTTGGAGTTCCTACAATGAGCAGTTCTTC. Translated, it gives CASSDEVWSSYNEQFF.

A note on this clonotype: The junction differs from germline at one of its ends, possibly a read error. The rearrangement uses TRBV20-1 and TRBJ2-3; TRBD2 agrees at 7 bases. Germline V lookup: CDR1 DFQATT, CDR2 SNEGSKA (reference sequence). This CDR3 has 13 residues. CDR3 in DNA: TGCAGTGCTAGAGACCGGACTAGTCGGGAAGCGGAGTTT. Amino acids: CSARDRTSREAEF.

This chain connects TRBV7-9 to TRBJ1-1, with TRBD1 as a possible D gene (6 bases). The V gene lost 5 bases and the J gene lost 8 bases, with 12 bases spanning the gap. Germline V lookup: CDR1 SEHNR, CDR2 FQNEAQ (reference sequence). The length of the CDR3 is 12 residues. CDR3 in amino acids: CASSTGAEEAFF. CDR3 coding DNA: TGTGCCAGCAGCACGGGGGCGGAAGAAGCTTTCTTT.

This sequence joins TRBV25-1 and TRBJ2-1, with D unclear. The V gene lost 3 bases and the J gene lost 2 bases, with 11 bases spanning the gap. Germline V CDR1 and CDR2: MGHDK, SYGVNS. The CDR3 spans 15 residues. The DNA for the CDR3 is TGTGCCAGCAGTGATATTGACATAGCCTACAATGAGCAGTTCTTC. This translates into CASSDIDIAYNEQFF.

This clonotype was seen a few times. The rearrangement links TRBV11-2 to TRBJ2-1, with D possibly TRBD1 on 6 matching bases. CDR3 length: 15 amino acids. CDR1 SGHAT and CDR2 FQNNGV come from the germline V gene. V was pared by 5 bases and J by 3 bases, with 14 bases between. CDR3 nucleotides: TGTGCCAGCAGCAAAAAGGACAGTCGCTACAATGAGCAGTTCTTC. Translated: CASSKKDSRYNEQFF.

This sequence joins TRBV20-1 and TRBJ2-7; 8 nucleotides agree with TRBD2. V lost 3 bases, J lost 0 bases, and 4 bases stayed unmatched. Looked up from germline, CDR1 is DFQATT and CDR2 is SNEGSKA (reference sequence). CDR3 length equals 14 residues. The DNA for the CDR3 is TGCAGTGCTAGGGATAGCGGGGCCTCCTACGAGCAGTACTTC. The encoded protein is CSARDSGASYEQYF.

Ten or more counts support this clonotype. V and J are TRBV12-3 or TRBV12-4 and TRBJ1-1; D gene ambiguous. The CDR3 is made up of 12 amino acids. V lost 5 bases, J lost 3 bases, and 7 bases lay in between. The CDR3 DNA reads as TGTGCCAGCAGTACGACCCACACTGAAGCTTTCTTT. Its translation: CASSTTHTEAFF.

The rearrangement joins TRBV7-9 to TRBJ1-5; D not resolved. This CDR3 region has 16 residues. V shed 2 bases and J shed 0 bases, with 11 bases lying between them. The germline V gene encodes CDR1 SEHNR and CDR2 FQNEAQ (reference sequence). The CDR3 loop reads CASSLWDSRSNQPQHF. CDR3 DNA: TGTGCCAGCAGCTTATGGGATTCACGTAGCAATCAGCCCCAGCATTTT.

This clonotype was found a few times. The chain employs TRBV20-1 and TRBJ2-7; the match to TRBD1 covers 8 bases. Trimming removed 6 bases from V and 2 bases from J; junction bases left unmatched: 15. The germline CDR1 and CDR2 sequences are DFQATT and SNEGSKA (reference sequence). This CDR3 is built from 16 residues. CDR3 sequence: CSAPRGQGAFTYEQYF. The DNA for the CDR3 is TGCAGTGCACCACGGGGGCAGGGGGCGTTTACCTACGAGCAGTACTTC.

This clonotype has a handful of counts. The chain employs TRBV6-6 and TRBJ2-7; D might be TRBD2 (6 bases). The CDR3 is 14 amino acids. The germline gives CDR1 MNHNY, CDR2 SVGAGI (reference sequence). V dropped 6 bases and J dropped 0 bases, with 12 bases sitting between them. In nucleotides, the CDR3 is TGTGCCAGCAGAGAAGCCGGGAGCTCCTACGAGCAGTACTTC. This gives the protein CASREAGSSYEQYF.

This clonotype was seen many times. CDR3 coding DNA: TGCGCCAGCAGCGCGGGACAGGGGCACGGGGAGCTGTTTTTT. Translation: CASSAGQGHGELFF. V usage is TRBV5-1 and J usage is TRBJ2-2, with TRBD1 matching 10 bases. The V and J ends lost 4 bases and 7 bases, in that order; junction bases with no gene match: 4. The CDR3 has 14 amino acids. Germline CDR1 reads SGHRS; CDR2 reads YFSETQ.

This sequence joins TRBV5-4 and TRBJ1-1, with D unclear. Trimming left V 4 bases short and J 0 bases short, with 13 bases between. The germline V gene has CDR1 SGHNT and CDR2 YYREEE (reference sequence). The CDR3 length is 15 residues. As DNA, the CDR3 is TGTGCCAGCAGCCCCATCGGCAGGATGAACACTGAAGCTTTCTTT. Residues: CASSPIGRMNTEAFF.

In this sample, this clonotype turned up a few times. The V gene is TRBV20-1, the J gene TRBJ1-6; no definite D call. V was clipped by 3 bases and J by 0 bases, with 9 bases between them. The germline gives CDR1 DFQATT, CDR2 SNEGSKA (reference sequence). The CDR3 is 15 amino acids. CDR3: CSASETVSYNSPLHF. In DNA form, the CDR3 reads TGCAGTGCTAGCGAGACCGTCTCCTATAATTCACCCCTCCACTTT.

This clonotype was observed at least ten times. This chain links TRBV20-1 with TRBJ2-1; D call uncertain. V shed 2 bases and J shed 9 bases, with 5 bases lying between them. CDR1 is DFQATT and CDR2 is SNEGSKA in the germline V gene (reference sequence). The CDR3 is 10 amino acids. The CDR3 reads CSARSGEQFF. CDR3 bases: TGCAGTGCTAGATCTGGTGAGCAGTTCTTC.

The chain carries TRBV6-2 or TRBV6-3 and TRBJ1-1; no reliable D call. Between the trimmed V and J ends, which lost 4 bases and 0 bases, there was a span of 12 bases. The CDR3 length is 15 residues. CDR1 is MNHEY and CDR2 is SVGEGT in the germline V gene. The CDR3 DNA sequence: TGTGCCAGCAGTTTGCCCGGCTCCATGAACACTGAAGCTTTCTTT. Its translation: CASSLPGSMNTEAFF.

This clonotype appeared a few times. The chain has TRBV29-1 and TRBJ2-7; the D call may be TRBD1 or TRBD2 (5 bases each). Germline V lookup: CDR1 SQVTM, CDR2 ANQGSEA. This CDR3 spans 15 amino acids. The V and J ends lost 0 bases and 4 bases respectively, with 16 bases between them. The CDR3, as DNA: TGCAGCGTTGAAGACCCCCGGGACCGGGATTACGAGCAGTACTTC. Translated, it gives CSVEDPRDRDYEQYF.

This clonotype was recorded at least ten times. The chain carries TRBV20-1 and TRBJ2-7; D possibly corresponds to TRBD2 (7 bases). CDR3 length: 15 residues. Trimming pared 3 bases from V and 2 bases from J, leaving 17 bases between. Germline CDR1 is DFQATT and CDR2 is SNEGSKA (reference sequence). CDR3 region: CSARSPGGRPYEQYF. CDR3 bases: TGCAGTGCTAGGTCTCCCGGGGGGCGACCCTACGAGCAGTACTTC.

The chain is built from TRBV5-1 and TRBJ1-2, with unresolved D. CDR1 and CDR2 (germline): SGHRS, YFSETQ. V shed 0 bases and J shed 0 bases, with 6 bases lying between them. The CDR3 length is 14 residues. CDR3 bases: TGCGCCAGCAGCTTGGCGGGAACTAACTATGGCTACACCTTC. It is translated as CASSLAGTNYGYTF.

This clonotype was observed at least ten times. The chain is built from TRBV12-3 or TRBV12-4 and TRBJ1-1, with 8 positions matching TRBD1. The CDR3 consists of 14 residues. Losses at the gene ends were 4 bases for V and 4 bases for J; bases not matched to a gene: 5. Written as DNA, the CDR3 is TGTGCCAGCAGTTCCCCGACAGGGGCCACTGAAGCTTTCTTT. It codes for CASSSPTGATEAFF.